Each of the 20 T cell receptor beta chains below was sequenced from the same sample in a study of radiotherapy plus CTLA-4 blockade in lung cancer. This table comes from immunoSEQ multiplex PCR, and its TCRdb copy is limited to in-frame clones, with some not included. The data show around 72,000 clones, with about 80% seen just once and less than 7.5% held by the top ten. Sequenced material: peripheral blood, taken from a patient treated with radiotherapy plus ipilimumab. Receptor source: a human donor with non-small cell lung cancer who had a complete response to radiotherapy plus ipilimumab.

The chain uses TRBV19 and TRBJ2-7, with D unresolved. Trimming shortened V by 9 bases and J by 1 base, and 13 bases separated the two germline ends. The CDR3 runs to 13 residues. Germline loops: CDR1 LNHDA, CDR2 SQIVND (reference sequence). The CDR3 sequence is CASSASLSYEQYF. The CDR3 DNA reads TGTGCCAGCAGCGCCAGCCTTTCCTACGAGCAGTACTTC. Supplemented by reference TRBV19 and TRBJ2-7, the full variable domain reads DGGITQSPKYLFRKEGQNVTLSCEQNLNHDAMYWYRQDPGQGLRLIYYSQIVNDFQKGDIAEGYSVSREKKESFPLTVTSAQKNPTAFYLCASSASLSYEQYFGPGTRLTVT.

This clone was detected once. The chain carries TRBV11-2 and TRBJ2-3, with 7 positions matching TRBD1. V lost 3 bases, J lost 6 bases, and 15 bases stayed unmatched. Germline V gene data show CDR1 as SGHAT and CDR2 as FQNNGV. The CDR3 covers 17 residues. The CDR3 sequence: CASSFRYVGGRMDTQYF. CDR3 nucleotides: TGTGCCAGCAGCTTCCGTTATGTAGGGGGCCGCATGGATACGCAGTATTTT. The whole variable domain, filled in from reference TRBV11-2 and TRBJ2-3, reads EAGVAQSPRYKIIEKRQSVAFWCNPISGHATLYWYQQILGQGPKLLIQFQNNGVVDDSQLPKDRFSAERLKGVDSTLKIQPAKLEDSAVYLCASSFRYVGGRMDTQYFGPGTRLTVL.

This clone was seen a few times. The CDR3 protein is CASALRGAAYSPLHF. CDR3 nucleotide sequence: TGTGCTAGTGCCCTCCGTGGGGCAGCCTATTCACCCCTCCACTTT. This chain links TRBV12-5 with TRBJ1-6; D might be TRBD1 (5 bases). V lost 7 bases and J lost 8, with 18 bases in between. CDR1 and CDR2 from the germline V gene are LGHNT and FRNRAP. The CDR3 length is 15 residues. The variable domain in full, with the rest retrieved from reference TRBV12-5 and TRBJ1-6, is DARVTQTPRHKVTEMGQEVTMRCQPILGHNTVFWYRQTMMQGLELLAYFRNRAPLDDSGMPKDRFSAEMPDATLATLKIQPSEPRDSAVYFCASALRGAAYSPLHFGNGTRLTVT.

The chain links TRBV6-6 to TRBJ1-6; 8 nucleotides agree with TRBD1. There are 13 residues in the CDR3. The germline V gene has CDR1 MNHNY and CDR2 SVGAGI (reference sequence). V lost 7 bases and J lost 13; bases outside the gene matches: 9. The CDR3 spells CASNGQGQGPLHF. The CDR3 coding sequence is TGTGCCAGCAACGGACAGGGTCAGGGGCCCCTCCACTTT.

V and J are TRBV27 and TRBJ2-1, with D possibly matching TRBD2 (5 bases). Trimming removed 1 base at V and 1 base at J, with 11 bases between. This CDR3 spans 16 amino acids. The germline V gene has CDR1 MNHEY and CDR2 SMNVEV (reference sequence). The DNA for the CDR3 is TGTGCCAGCAGTTTATATGGGAGCGAGTCCTACAATGAGCAGTTCTTC. Translating gives CASSLYGSESYNEQFF.

This chain links TRBV11-3 with TRBJ2-1; 11 positions agree with TRBD2. Trimming at V came to 6 bases and at J to 4 bases, leaving 5 bases not matched to a gene. Germline V gene data show CDR1 as SGHNT and CDR2 as YENEEA. The length of the CDR3 is 15 residues. The DNA for the CDR3 is TGTGCCAGCAGGCGGGGACTAGCGGATTACAATGAGCAGTTCTTC. It translates to CASRRGLADYNEQFF.

The chain carries TRBV7-6 and TRBJ2-7, with TRBD1 matching over 9 bases. Looked up from germline, CDR1 is SGHVS and CDR2 is FNYEAQ. The V segment lost 6 bases and the J segment 5 bases; nucleotides outside the gene matches: 11. CDR3 size: 15 residues. CDR3 sequence reads: CASSNPDRGRDEQYF. CDR3 nucleotide sequence: TGTGCCAGCAGTAACCCGGACAGGGGCAGGGACGAGCAGTACTTC. The variable domain in full, completed from reference TRBV7-6 and TRBJ2-7, reads GAGVSQSPRYKVTKRGQDVALRCDPISGHVSLYWYRQALGQGPEFLTYFNYEAQQDKSGLPNDRFSAERPEGSISTLTIQRTEQRDSAMYRCASSNPDRGRDEQYFGPGTRLTVT.

This rearrangement joins TRBV10-3 to TRBJ1-1; possibly TRBD1 for D (5 bases). The CDR3 runs to 13 residues. The V end was cut by 7 bases, the J end by 0 bases, with 9 bases between. Germline lookup yields CDR1 ENHRY and CDR2 SYGVKD. This chain's CDR3 is CAINRGMNTEAFF. The CDR3 DNA sequence: TGTGCCATCAACCGGGGGATGAACACTGAAGCTTTCTTT.

This clone was seen only once. V and J are TRBV5-4 and TRBJ1-4; D is unresolved. This CDR3 contains 15 residues. Per the germline V gene, CDR1 is SGHNT and CDR2 is YYREEE (reference sequence). V gave up 4 bases and J gave up 5 bases, with 15 bases separating them. The DNA for the CDR3 is TGTGCCAGCAGCCACGGAGGCAGCGCAAATGAAAAACTGTTTTTT. This sequence encodes CASSHGGSANEKLFF.

This clone occurred once. This sequence joins TRBV5-1 and TRBJ1-1, with 7 positions matching TRBD1. V shed 4 bases, J shed 1 base, and the junction held 4 bases outside the gene matches. CDR3 length equals 14 residues. Germline CDR1 reads SGHRS; CDR2 reads YFSETQ. The CDR3 DNA reads as TGCGCCAGCAGCAAGGACAGGACGAACACTGAAGCTTTCTTT. Its translation: CASSKDRTNTEAFF. The variable domain in full, with the rest retrieved from reference TRBV5-1 and TRBJ1-1, is KAGVTQTPRYLIKTRGQQVTLSCSPISGHRSVSWYQQTPGQGLQFLFEYFSETQRNKGNFPGRFSGRQFSNSRSEMNVSTLELGDSALYLCASSKDRTNTEAFFGQGTRLTVV.

This clone was found once. V usage is TRBV7-9 and J usage is TRBJ2-7; D remains ambiguous. Per the germline V gene, CDR1 is SEHNR and CDR2 is FQNEAQ (reference sequence). The CDR3 is made up of 15 amino acids. With 0 bases removed from V and 2 bases from J, the gap between germline ends came to 11 bases. CDR3 sequence reads: CASSLALDGTYEQYF. The CDR3, as DNA: TGTGCCAGCAGCTTAGCGCTCGACGGAACCTACGAGCAGTACTTC.

The chain employs TRBV28 and TRBJ2-1; TRBD2 aligns across 11 bases. The V segment lost 2 bases and the J segment 6 bases; nucleotides outside the gene matches: 6. The germline CDR1 and CDR2 sequences are MDHEN and SYDVKM. The CDR3 is made up of 16 amino acids. This CDR3 reads CASSLPTSGKINEQFF. The CDR3 nucleotides read TGTGCCAGCAGTTTACCGACTAGCGGGAAAATCAATGAGCAGTTCTTC.

The J gene is TRBJ1-1, the V gene TRBV5-1; D remains unclear. Germline V gives CDR1 SGHRS, CDR2 YFSETQ. Trimming took off 0 bases at V and 1 base at J, with 7 bases between the two ends. The CDR3 spans 14 residues. CDR3 amino acids: CASSLDRANTEAFF. Here the CDR3 DNA reads TGCGCCAGCAGCTTGGACAGAGCGAACACTGAAGCTTTCTTT.

The V call is TRBV28, the J call TRBJ1-5; D gene unclear. The CDR3 has 17 residues. The V gene lost 2 bases and the J gene lost 0 bases, with 14 bases spanning the gap. CDR1 MDHEN and CDR2 SYDVKM come from the germline V gene. CDR3 loop: CASSLDSRRYSNQPQHF. The CDR3 region has the DNA TGTGCCAGCAGTTTAGACTCACGTCGATATAGCAATCAGCCCCAGCATTTT.

This clone has more than one count but fewer than ten. V and J are TRBV30 and TRBJ1-4, with unresolved D. The CDR3 totals 11 residues. V gave up 4 bases and J gave up 5 bases, with 5 bases separating them. CDR1 and CDR2 from the germline V gene are GTSNPN and SVGIG (reference sequence). CDR3 amino acids: CAWNGNEKLFF. As DNA, the CDR3 is TGTGCCTGGAACGGGAATGAAAAACTGTTTTTT.

Comments on this clone: The conserved closing phenylalanine or tryptophan is absent in this CDR3, likely reflecting a read error. No DNA is shown, since the ends of the CDR3 on it are uncertain; the CDR3 is the one TCRdb lists. The V call is TRBV30, the J call TRBJ1-6. Germline lookup yields CDR1 GTSNPN and CDR2 SVGIG (reference sequence). The CDR3 spans 15 amino acids, including both terminal residues. CDR3 residues: CAWDSGGQYNSPLHL.

This clone was seen only a few times. The chain carries TRBV4-3 and TRBJ1-6; 10 nucleotides line up with TRBD1. CDR1 is LGHNA, CDR2 YSLEER, per germline. V shed 8 bases and J 10 bases; nucleotides not matched to a gene: 8. The CDR3 has 14 residues. Here the CDR3 DNA reads TGCGCCAGCTCACCGGGACAGGGGTGGTCACCCCTCCACTTT. This gives the protein CASSPGQGWSPLHF.

This clone was recorded many times. The rearrangement joins TRBV5-6 to TRBJ2-7; 11 bases align to TRBD1. Germline values: CDR1 SGHDT, CDR2 YYEEEE. With 4 bases clipped from V and 5 bases from J, the junction kept 5 bases outside the gene matches. The CDR3 is made up of 14 amino acids. CDR3 DNA sequence: TGTGCCAGCAGCCCGGACAGGGGGCGAGACGAGCAGTACTTC. Translated: CASSPDRGRDEQYF.

This clone has only one observation. The rearrangement links TRBV10-1 to TRBJ2-5, with D unresolved. With 3 bases removed from V and 4 bases from J, the gap between germline ends came to 9 bases. Germline CDR1 is WNHNN and CDR2 is SYGVQD (reference sequence). CDR3 length: 13 amino acids. The CDR3 region has the DNA TGCGCCAGCAGTGACAGGTTAGGAGAGACCCAGTACTTC. This translates into CASSDRLGETQYF.

The gene calls are TRBV4-3 and TRBJ2-2; 7 bases are shared with TRBD1. The J segment lost 2 bases and the V segment lost 4 bases, leaving 4 bases of the junction unmatched. The CDR3 contains 15 residues. Germline V gives CDR1 LGHNA, CDR2 YSLEER. CDR3 residues: CASSPGTVNTGELFF. CDR3 coding DNA: TGCGCCAGCAGCCCAGGGACAGTTAACACCGGGGAGCTGTTTTTT.